A selection of T cell receptor beta chains follows, all from one sample in a study of beta chain features in type 1 diabetes. Generated by immunoSEQ multiplex PCR, the TCRdb table keeps only in-frame clones and is missing some. The table includes about 180,000 clones, about 12% detected once. What was sequenced was central memory CD4+ T cells from blood. These TCRs come from a woman aged 18-35 years in good health. The CDR3 runs from the conserved cysteine through the conserved F or W.

V gene,CDR3 length,J gene,CDR3 protein
TRBV6-5,15,TRBJ2-7,CASSPRTGGAYEQYF
TRBV9,15,TRBJ2-1,CASSFLESSYNEQFF
TRBV2,12,TRBJ2-3,CASRQTTDTQYF
TRBV6-5,15,TRBJ2-2,CASSYSFLNTGELFF
TRBV7-2,14,TRBJ1-2,CASSFSPAQGGYTF
TRBV5-4,16,TRBJ1-3,CASSYTGVVAGNTIYF
TRBV5-4,14,TRBJ2-1,CASSLGYLDNEQFF
TRBV30,13,TRBJ2-1,CAWSVAAGNEQFF
TRBV9,14,TRBJ2-7,CASSFTSDGYEQYF
TRBV7-2,16,TRBJ1-3,CASSLATGLSGNTIYF
TRBV9,14,TRBJ1-2,CASSATGEPYGYTF
TRBV6-1,12,TRBJ2-5,CAGDRGTGAQYF
TRBV7-7,14,TRBJ2-1,CASSSASGKDEQFF
TRBV14,13,TRBJ2-4,CASSQDPGDIQYF
TRBV5-4,14,TRBJ2-5,CASSRRDTQETQYF
TRBV6-1,15,TRBJ1-2,CASMSIGRLNYGYTF
TRBV19,13,TRBJ2-1,CASSSGIRGEQFF
TRBV9,15,TRBJ1-2,CASSVSGGTNYGYTF
TRBV28,13,TRBJ2-3,CASMDRATDTQYF
TRBV11-1,15,TRBJ1-1,CASSSPSVGGKRAFF
TRBV7-2,14,TRBJ2-3,CASSSSGPTDTQYF
TRBV15,14,TRBJ1-1,CATSRGGGVAEAFF
TRBV11-1,15,TRBJ2-5,CASSLGIGQEETQYF
TRBV15,14,TRBJ2-1,CATSRAQGYNEQFF
TRBV5-6,16,TRBJ2-3,CASSHGTSGRGDTQYF
TRBV6-5,14,TRBJ2-7,CASSYQGRTGEQYF
TRBV30,13,TRBJ2-7,CAWSAHSNTEQYF
TRBV23-1,16,TRBJ2-3,CASSQSGRGRTDTQYF
TRBV10-3,14,TRBJ2-1,CAISRSGSYNEQFF
TRBV5-1,13,TRBJ2-7,CASSHGLHYEQYF
TRBV5-8,14,TRBJ2-5,CASSLAAGTETQYF
TRBV7-7,15,TRBJ2-7,CASSTGTSGSDEQYF
TRBV7-3,16,TRBJ2-2,CASSFAGLVGSGELFF
TRBV20-1,10,TRBJ2-5,CSVLEETQYF
TRBV29-1,14,TRBJ2-3,CSVEDNSGLDTQYF
TRBV5-1,15,TRBJ1-5,CASSPQGTVNQPQHF
TRBV30,13,TRBJ1-1,CAFHITVVTEAFF
TRBV10-3,13,TRBJ1-2,CATWPGTGDGYTF
TRBV30,16,TRBJ1-5,CAWSGSIGGTTGPQHF
TRBV7-2,17,TRBJ2-7,CASSKGLAGGSSYEQYF
TRBV30,12,TRBJ2-7,CAWSRGLYEQYF
TRBV15,15,TRBJ1-2,CATSPFRDRGTGYTF
TRBV29-1,14,TRBJ2-2,CSVGAPKNPGELFF
TRBV18,14,TRBJ2-1,CASSPPVSYNEQFF
TRBV2,20,TRBJ2-3,CASSPGTSGSFTSSTDTQYF
TRBV7-9,15,TRBJ2-2,CASSLSGRGTGELFF